The 17 T cell receptor beta chains below all came from one sample that was sequenced in a study of graft-versus-host responses after intestinal transplantation. No antigen has been assigned to these receptors. Some clones are missing from TCRdb's copy, which holds only in-frame ones; the method was immunoSEQ multiplex PCR. The table lists over 40,000 clones, 85% to 95% of them singletons. Specimen: unstimulated CD8+ T cells sorted from spleen or lymph node cells, collected before transplant. The origin of the receptors is a human donor who was the organ donor for an intestinal transplant.

The chain carries TRBV12-5 and TRBJ1-1; D may be TRBD1 (5 bases). Germline CDR1 LGHNT, CDR2 FRNRAP. The CDR3 covers 15 residues. V lost 3 bases and J lost 3, with 14 bases in between. This CDR3 is CASGFPPRGDTEAFF. CDR3 sequence (DNA): TGTGCTAGTGGTTTTCCCCCCCGGGGGGACACTGAAGCTTTCTTT.

The V call is TRBV9, the J call TRBJ2-5; no firm D call. V lost 0 bases, J lost 1 base, and 10 bases lay in between. The CDR3 loop spans 15 amino acids. From germline, CDR1 is SGDLS and CDR2 YYNGEE. In nucleotides, the CDR3 is TGTGCCAGCAGCGTAGTTGGGGTAGTCCAAGAGACCCAGTACTTC. Translation gives CASSVVGVVQETQYF.

V and J are TRBV7-3 and TRBJ2-3; 8 bases line up with TRBD1. V was clipped by 1 base and J by 4 bases; unmatched bases: 4. Germline CDR1 is SGHTA and CDR2 is FQGTGA. The CDR3 extends over 15 amino acids. The CDR3 coding sequence is TGTGCCAGCAGCTTAATAACAGGGGGAGCAGATACGCAGTATTTT. Amino acids: CASSLITGGADTQYF.

The chain employs TRBV7-3 and TRBJ2-3, with 8 bases matching TRBD2. CDR3 length equals 15 residues. Per the germline V gene, CDR1 is SGHTA and CDR2 is FQGTGA. V was pared by 4 bases and J by 2 bases, with 5 bases of the junction left unmatched. The CDR3 loop is CASSSTGLDTDTQYF. The CDR3 region has the DNA TGTGCCAGCAGCTCCACGGGACTAGACACAGATACGCAGTATTTT.

The rearrangement uses TRBV27 and TRBJ1-4; 7 bases line up with TRBD1. Germline V gives CDR1 MNHEY, CDR2 SMNVEV (reference sequence). V dropped 0 bases and J dropped 5; count of bases not matched to a gene: 6. This CDR3 spans 16 amino acids. The CDR3 coding sequence is TGTGCCAGCAGTTTATCCCAGGGGGAGGAGAATGAAAAACTGTTTTTT. It encodes CASSLSQGEENEKLFF.

CDR3 in amino acids: CASSQVAGYYQETQYF. The CDR3 nucleotides are TGTGCCAGCAGCCAAGTGGCGGGGTACTACCAAGAGACCCAGTACTTC. This chain uses TRBV4-2 with TRBJ2-5, with a weak D call TRBD2 (6 bases). The germline V and J ends were trimmed by 1 base and 0 bases, with 12 bases remaining between them. CDR3 length: 16 residues. Germline CDR1 is LGHNA and CDR2 is YNFKEQ.

The chain combines TRBV6-5 with TRBJ2-7; unclear D gene. The germline gives CDR1 MNHEY, CDR2 SVGAGI. The CDR3 consists of 15 residues. Deletions cut 0 bases from V and 4 bases from J, with 13 bases between. The CDR3 spells CASSYSGSSIYEQYF. CDR3 nucleotides: TGTGCCAGCAGTTACTCGGGTAGCTCGATATACGAGCAGTACTTC.

CDR3 sequence: CASSQDLGQYTGELFF. The DNA of the CDR3 is TGCGCCAGCAGCCAAGATCTAGGCCAGTACACCGGGGAGCTGTTTTTT. V gene TRBV4-3 combines with J gene TRBJ2-2; D is unclear. The V end lost 0 bases, the J end lost 3 bases, and 11 bases lay between the germline ends. The germline gives CDR1 LGHNA, CDR2 YSLEER. The CDR3 sequence is 16 residues long.

CDR3 DNA sequence: TGCGCCAGCAGCCAGGGGGCCTTAGAGACCCAGTACTTC. Its protein is CASSQGALETQYF. The chain carries TRBV4-3 and TRBJ2-5; TRBD1 is a possible D gene (6 bases). The CDR3 consists of 13 residues. Looked up from germline, CDR1 is LGHNA and CDR2 is YSLEER. V was cut by 3 bases and J by 4 bases, with 9 bases left in between.

The chain recombines TRBV6-5 with TRBJ2-1; 7 positions agree with TRBD2. With 6 bases clipped from V and 7 bases from J, the junction kept 3 bases outside the gene matches. Germline CDR1 reads MNHEY; CDR2 reads SVGAGI. The CDR3 has 12 amino acids. In DNA form, the CDR3 reads TGTGCCAGCAGCAACGGGGGGAATGAGCAGTTCTTC. Translated: CASSNGGNEQFF.

The chain couples TRBV11-2 to TRBJ1-2, with D hard to call. The CDR3 is made up of 14 amino acids. Trimming pared 0 bases from V and 1 base from J, leaving 6 bases between. Germline lookup yields CDR1 SGHAT and CDR2 FQNNGV. CDR3: CASSLEPVNYGYTF. CDR3 bases: TGTGCCAGCAGCTTAGAGCCGGTTAACTATGGCTACACCTTC.

This clone was detected only once. V and J are TRBV4-1 and TRBJ1-2; D is perhaps TRBD1 (5 bases). The V end lost 4 bases, the J end lost 4 bases, and 16 bases lay between the germline ends. The CDR3 has 15 residues. Germline CDR1 is MGHRA and CDR2 is YSYEKL. For the CDR3, the DNA is TGCGCCAGCAGCCTCACCCCCCGGCAGGGCTATGGCTACACCTTC. It is translated as CASSLTPRQGYGYTF.

The genes are TRBV5-6 and TRBJ2-2; 14 bases line up with TRBD2. V lost 0 bases and J lost 4; bases outside the gene matches: 5. The CDR3 is made up of 18 amino acids. Germline-derived CDR1 and CDR2 are SGHDT and YYEEEE. The CDR3 DNA follows: TGTGCCAGCAGCTTGGGACTAGCGGGGGGGCCCCCCACCGGGGAGCTGTTTTTT. It codes for CASSLGLAGGPPTGELFF.

The rearrangement links TRBV6-4 to TRBJ2-3; 9 bases are shared with TRBD2. Trimming took 3 bases from V and 7 from J; bases not matched to a gene: 5. CDR1 MRHNA and CDR2 SNTAGT come from the germline V gene. The CDR3 length is 14 residues. DNA of the CDR3: TGTGCCAGCAGTGATGGCGGGGGGGCGCATACGCAGTATTTT. It yields the protein CASSDGGGAHTQYF.

The gene calls are TRBV5-6 and TRBJ2-7; TRBD2 agrees at 7 bases. V trimming: 0 bases; J trimming: 6 bases; junction bases outside the gene matches: 0. The germline V gene encodes CDR1 SGHDT and CDR2 YYEEEE. The CDR3 runs to 12 residues. The chain's CDR3 is CASSLGGGEQYF. The CDR3 nucleotides are TGTGCCAGCAGCTTGGGGGGGGGCGAGCAGTACTTC. Supplemented by reference TRBV5-6 and TRBJ2-7, the full variable domain reads DAGVTQSPTHLIKTRGQQVTLRCSPKSGHDTVSWYQQALGQGPQFIFQYYEEEERQRGNFPDRFSGHQFPNYSSELNVNALLLGDSALYLCASSLGGGEQYFGPGTRLTVT.

The rearrangement links TRBV5-4 to TRBJ2-3, with TRBD2 matching over 12 bases. This CDR3 contains 18 residues. Germline CDR1 is SGHNT and CDR2 is YYREEE (reference sequence). Trimming cost V 4 bases and J 3 bases; bases outside gene matches: 12. CDR3 coding DNA: TGTGCCAGCAGCCGCGGACTAGCGGGGACGGGAAGGACAGATACGCAGTATTTT. Translating it yields CASSRGLAGTGRTDTQYF. Full variable domain (missing parts from reference TRBV5-4 and TRBJ2-3): ETGVTQSPTHLIKTRGQQVTLRCSSQSGHNTVSWYQQALGQGPQFIFQYYREEENGRGNFPPRFSGLQFPNYSSELNVNALELDDSALYLCASSRGLAGTGRTDTQYFGPGTRLTVL.

The chain combines TRBV13 with TRBJ2-3; TRBD2 might be the D (6 bases). Germline values: CDR1 PRHDT, CDR2 FYEKMQ (reference sequence). The CDR3 extends over 16 amino acids. The germline V and J ends were trimmed by 2 bases and 2 bases, with 14 bases remaining between them. Here the CDR3 reads CASSLSGSGPTDTQYF. The DNA of the CDR3 is TGTGCCAGCAGCTTATCGGGTAGCGGCCCCACAGATACGCAGTATTTT.